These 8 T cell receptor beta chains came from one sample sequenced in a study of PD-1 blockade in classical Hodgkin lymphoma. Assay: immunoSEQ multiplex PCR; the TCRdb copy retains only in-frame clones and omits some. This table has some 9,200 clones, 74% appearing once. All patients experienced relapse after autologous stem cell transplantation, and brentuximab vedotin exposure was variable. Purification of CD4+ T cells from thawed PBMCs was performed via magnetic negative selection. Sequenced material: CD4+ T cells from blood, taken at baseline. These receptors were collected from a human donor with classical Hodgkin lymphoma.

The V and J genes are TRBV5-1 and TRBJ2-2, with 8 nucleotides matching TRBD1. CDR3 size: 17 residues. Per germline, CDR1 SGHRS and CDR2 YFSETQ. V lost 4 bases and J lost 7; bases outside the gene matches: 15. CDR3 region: CASSPPPGRGHDGELFF. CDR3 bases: TGCGCCAGCAGCCCCCCCCCGGGCAGGGGGCATGACGGGGAGCTGTTTTTT.

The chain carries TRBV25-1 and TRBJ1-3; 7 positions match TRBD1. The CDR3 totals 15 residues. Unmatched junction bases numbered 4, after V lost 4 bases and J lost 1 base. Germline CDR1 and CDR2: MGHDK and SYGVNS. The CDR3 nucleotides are TGTGCCAGCAGTGTAGGGGGCACGTCTGGAAACACCATATATTTT. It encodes CASSVGGTSGNTIYF.

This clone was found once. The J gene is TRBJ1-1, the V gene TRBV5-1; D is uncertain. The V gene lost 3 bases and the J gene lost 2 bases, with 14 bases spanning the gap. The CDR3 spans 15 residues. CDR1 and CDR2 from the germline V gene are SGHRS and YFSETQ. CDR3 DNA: TGCGCCAGCAGCTGGGGAAATGCATACAACACTGAAGCTTTCTTT. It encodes CASSWGNAYNTEAFF.

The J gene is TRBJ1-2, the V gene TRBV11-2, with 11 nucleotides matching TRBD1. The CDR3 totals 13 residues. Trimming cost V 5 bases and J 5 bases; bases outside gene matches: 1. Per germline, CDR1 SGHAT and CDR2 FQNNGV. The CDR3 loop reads CASSRDRGYGYTF. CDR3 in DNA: TGTGCCAGCAGCCGGGACAGGGGGTATGGCTACACCTTC.

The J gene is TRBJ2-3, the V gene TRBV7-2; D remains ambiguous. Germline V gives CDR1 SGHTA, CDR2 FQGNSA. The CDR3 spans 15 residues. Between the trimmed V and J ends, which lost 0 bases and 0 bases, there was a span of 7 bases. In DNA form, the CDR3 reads TGTGCCAGCAGCTTAGCAGTGGGAAGCACAGATACGCAGTATTTT. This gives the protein CASSLAVGSTDTQYF.

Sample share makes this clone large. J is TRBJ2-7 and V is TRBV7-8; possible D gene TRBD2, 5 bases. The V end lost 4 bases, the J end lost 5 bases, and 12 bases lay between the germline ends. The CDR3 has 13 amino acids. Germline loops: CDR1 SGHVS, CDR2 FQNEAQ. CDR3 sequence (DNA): TGTGCCAGCAGCTCCCCGAGGCGGGACGAGCAGTACTTC. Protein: CASSSPRRDEQYF. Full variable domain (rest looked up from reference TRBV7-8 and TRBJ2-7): GAGVSQSPRYKVAKRGQDVALRCDPISGHVSLFWYQQALGQGPEFLTYFQNEAQLDKSGLPSDRFFAERPEGSVSTLKIQRTQQEDSAVYLCASSSPRRDEQYFGPGTRLTVT.

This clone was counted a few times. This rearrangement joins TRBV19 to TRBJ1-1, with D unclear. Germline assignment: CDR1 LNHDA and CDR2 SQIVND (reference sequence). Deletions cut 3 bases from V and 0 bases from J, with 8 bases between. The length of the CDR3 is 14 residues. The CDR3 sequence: CASSIGTLNTEAFF. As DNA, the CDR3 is TGTGCCAGTAGTATCGGTACCCTGAACACTGAAGCTTTCTTT.

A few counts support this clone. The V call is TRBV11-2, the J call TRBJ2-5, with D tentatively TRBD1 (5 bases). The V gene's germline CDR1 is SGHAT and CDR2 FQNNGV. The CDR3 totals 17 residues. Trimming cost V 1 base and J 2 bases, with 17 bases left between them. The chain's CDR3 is CASSLAGAGWGQETQYF. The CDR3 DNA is TGTGCCAGCAGCTTAGCTGGCGCAGGGTGGGGACAAGAGACCCAGTACTTC.